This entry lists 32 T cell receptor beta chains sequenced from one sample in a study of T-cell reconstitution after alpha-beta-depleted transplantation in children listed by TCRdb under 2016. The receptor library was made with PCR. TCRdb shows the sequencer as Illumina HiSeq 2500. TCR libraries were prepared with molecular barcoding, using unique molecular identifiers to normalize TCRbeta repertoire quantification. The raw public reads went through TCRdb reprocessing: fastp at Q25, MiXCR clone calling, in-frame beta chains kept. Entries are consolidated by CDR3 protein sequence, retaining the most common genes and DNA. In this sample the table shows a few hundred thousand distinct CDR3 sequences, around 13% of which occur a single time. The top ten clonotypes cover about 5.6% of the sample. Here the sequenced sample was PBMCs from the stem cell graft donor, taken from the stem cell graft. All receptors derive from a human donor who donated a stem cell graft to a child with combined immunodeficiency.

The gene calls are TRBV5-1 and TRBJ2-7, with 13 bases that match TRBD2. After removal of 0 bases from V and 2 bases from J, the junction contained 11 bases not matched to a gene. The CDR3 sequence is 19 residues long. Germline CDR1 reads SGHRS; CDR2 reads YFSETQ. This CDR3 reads CASSLVGDGGTSGAYEQYF. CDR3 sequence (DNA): TGCGCCAGCAGCTTGGTGGGGGACGGTGGGACTAGCGGGGCCTACGAGCAGTACTTC.

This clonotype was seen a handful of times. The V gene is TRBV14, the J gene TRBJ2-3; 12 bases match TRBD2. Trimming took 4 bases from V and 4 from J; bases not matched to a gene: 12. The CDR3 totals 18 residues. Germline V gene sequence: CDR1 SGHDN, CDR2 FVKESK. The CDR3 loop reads CASSPLAGGRVPPDTQYF. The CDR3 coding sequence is TGTGCCAGCAGCCCACTAGCGGGAGGAAGGGTCCCACCAGATACGCAGTATTTT.

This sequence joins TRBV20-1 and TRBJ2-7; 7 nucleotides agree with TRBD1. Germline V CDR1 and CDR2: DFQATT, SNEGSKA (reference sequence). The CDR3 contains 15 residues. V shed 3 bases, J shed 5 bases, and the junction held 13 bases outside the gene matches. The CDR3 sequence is CSASDLDRVGNEQYF. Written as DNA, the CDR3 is TGCAGTGCTAGCGATTTAGACAGGGTTGGAAACGAGCAGTACTTC.

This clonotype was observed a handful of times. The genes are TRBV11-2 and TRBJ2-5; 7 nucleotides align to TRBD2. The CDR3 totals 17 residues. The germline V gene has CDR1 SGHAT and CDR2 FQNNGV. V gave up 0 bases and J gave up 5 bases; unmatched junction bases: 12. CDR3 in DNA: TGTGCCAGCAGCTTAGAAGGGCCCGCGGGAGTCTGGGAGACCCAGTACTTC. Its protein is CASSLEGPAGVWETQYF.

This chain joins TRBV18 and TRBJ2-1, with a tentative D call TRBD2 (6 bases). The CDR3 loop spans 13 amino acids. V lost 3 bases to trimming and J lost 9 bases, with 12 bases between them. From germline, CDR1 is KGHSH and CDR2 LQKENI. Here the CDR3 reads CASSPGRPGEQFF. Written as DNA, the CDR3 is TGTGCCAGCTCACCGGGGAGGCCCGGTGAGCAGTTCTTC. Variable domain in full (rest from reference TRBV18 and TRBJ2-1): NAGVMQNPRHLVRRRGQEARLRCSPMKGHSHVYWYRQLPEEGLKFMVYLQKENIIDESGMPKERFSAEFPKEGPSILRIQQVVRGDSAAYFCASSPGRPGEQFFGPGTRLTVL.

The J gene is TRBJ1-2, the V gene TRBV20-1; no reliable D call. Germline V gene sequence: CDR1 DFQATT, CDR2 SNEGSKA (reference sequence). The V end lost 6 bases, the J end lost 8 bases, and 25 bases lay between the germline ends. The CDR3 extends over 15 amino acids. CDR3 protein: CSASGRLRLAGGYTF. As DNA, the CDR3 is TGCAGTGCAAGCGGGAGGCTCCGGCTAGCGGGGGGCTACACCTTC.

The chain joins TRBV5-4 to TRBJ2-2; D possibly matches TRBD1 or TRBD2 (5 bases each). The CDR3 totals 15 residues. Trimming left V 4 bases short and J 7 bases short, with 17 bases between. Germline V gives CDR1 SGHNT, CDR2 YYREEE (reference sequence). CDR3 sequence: CASSRQSPEDGELFF. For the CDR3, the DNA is TGTGCCAGCAGCCGACAGTCCCCGGAGGACGGGGAGCTGTTTTTT. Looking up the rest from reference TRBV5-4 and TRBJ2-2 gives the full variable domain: ETGVTQSPTHLIKTRGQQVTLRCSSQSGHNTVSWYQQALGQGPQFIFQYYREEENGRGNFPPRFSGLQFPNYSSELNVNALELDDSALYLCASSRQSPEDGELFFGEGSRLTVL.

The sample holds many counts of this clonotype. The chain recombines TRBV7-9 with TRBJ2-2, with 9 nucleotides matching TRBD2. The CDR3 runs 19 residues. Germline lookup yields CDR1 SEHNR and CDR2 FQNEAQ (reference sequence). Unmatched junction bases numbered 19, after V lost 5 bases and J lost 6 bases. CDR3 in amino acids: CASSPGALLAGPKAGELFF. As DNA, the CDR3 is TGTGCCAGCAGCCCGGGTGCACTCCTAGCGGGACCTAAGGCCGGGGAGCTGTTTTTT.

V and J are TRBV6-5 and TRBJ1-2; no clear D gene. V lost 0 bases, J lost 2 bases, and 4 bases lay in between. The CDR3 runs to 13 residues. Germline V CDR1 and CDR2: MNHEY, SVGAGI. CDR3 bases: TGTGCCAGCAGTTACTCAGAAAACTATGGCTACACCTTC. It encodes CASSYSENYGYTF.

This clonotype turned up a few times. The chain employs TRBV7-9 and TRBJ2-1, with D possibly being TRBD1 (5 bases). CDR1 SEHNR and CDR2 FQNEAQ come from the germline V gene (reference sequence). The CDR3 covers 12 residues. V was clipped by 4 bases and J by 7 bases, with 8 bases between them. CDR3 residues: CASSWQGNEQFF. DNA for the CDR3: TGTGCCAGCAGCTGGCAGGGTAATGAGCAGTTCTTC. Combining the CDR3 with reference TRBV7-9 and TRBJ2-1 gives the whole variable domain DTGVSQNPRHKITKRGQNVTFRCDPISEHNRLYWYRQTLGQGPEFLTYFQNEAQLEKSRLLSDRFSAERPKGSFSTLEIQRTEQGDSAMYLCASSWQGNEQFFGPGTRLTVL.

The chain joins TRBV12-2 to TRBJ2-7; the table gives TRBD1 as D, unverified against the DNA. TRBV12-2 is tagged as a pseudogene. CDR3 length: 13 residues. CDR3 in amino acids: CASRPQRGGPLLW. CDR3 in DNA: TGTGCAAGTCGCCCTCAACGAGGGGGCCCCCTCTTATGG.

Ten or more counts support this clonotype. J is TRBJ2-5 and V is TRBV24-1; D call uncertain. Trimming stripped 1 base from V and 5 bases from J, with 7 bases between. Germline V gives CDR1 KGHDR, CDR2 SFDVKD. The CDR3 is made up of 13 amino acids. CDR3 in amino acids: CATSDFKQETQYF. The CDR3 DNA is TGTGCCACCAGTGATTTTAAGCAGGAGACCCAGTACTTC.

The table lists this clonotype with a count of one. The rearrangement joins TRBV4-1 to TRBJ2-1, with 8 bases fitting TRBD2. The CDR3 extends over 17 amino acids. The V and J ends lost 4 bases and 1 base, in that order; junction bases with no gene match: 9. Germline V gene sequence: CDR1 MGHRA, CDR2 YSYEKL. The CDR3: CASSPLTSGQSYNEQFF. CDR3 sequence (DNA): TGCGCCAGCAGCCCGTTAACTAGCGGCCAATCCTACAATGAGCAGTTCTTC.

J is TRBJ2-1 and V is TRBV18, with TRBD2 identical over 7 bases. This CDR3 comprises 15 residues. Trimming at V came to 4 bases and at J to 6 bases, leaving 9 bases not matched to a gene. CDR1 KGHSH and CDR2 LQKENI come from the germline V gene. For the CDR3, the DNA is TGTGCCAGCTCACTACGGGGGGACGGGACCAATGAGCAGTTCTTC. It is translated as CASSLRGDGTNEQFF.

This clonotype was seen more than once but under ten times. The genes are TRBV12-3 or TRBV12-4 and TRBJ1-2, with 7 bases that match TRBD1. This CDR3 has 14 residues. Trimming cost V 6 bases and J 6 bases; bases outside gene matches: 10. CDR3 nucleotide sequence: TGTGCCAGCAGCCTAACAACAGGGGATCATGGCTACACCTTC. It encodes CASSLTTGDHGYTF.

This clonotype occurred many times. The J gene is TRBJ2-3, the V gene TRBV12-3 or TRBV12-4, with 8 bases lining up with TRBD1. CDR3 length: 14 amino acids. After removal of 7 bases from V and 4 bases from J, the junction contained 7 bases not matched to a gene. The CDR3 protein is CASTSGGAADTQYF. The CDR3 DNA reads TGTGCCAGCACTTCAGGGGGCGCGGCAGATACGCAGTATTTT.

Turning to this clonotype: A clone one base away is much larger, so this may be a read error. The DNA of the CDR3 is TGTGCCAGCAGTTACTCGAGGGGATGGAGCTCCTACAATGAGCAGTTCTTC. Translation: CASSYSRGWSSYNEQFF. V and J are TRBV6-2 or TRBV6-3 and TRBJ2-1; the D gene could be TRBD1 or TRBD2 (5 bases each). The CDR3 totals 17 residues. Trimming took 0 bases from V and 0 from J, leaving 12 bases between them. Germline CDR1 reads MNHEY; CDR2 reads SVGEGT.

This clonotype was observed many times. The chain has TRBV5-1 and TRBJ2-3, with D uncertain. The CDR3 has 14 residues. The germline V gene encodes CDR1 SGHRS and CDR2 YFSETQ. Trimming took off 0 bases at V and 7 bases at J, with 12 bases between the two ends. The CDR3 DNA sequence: TGCGCCAGCAGCTTGGAAGTAGGAACATATACGCAGTATTTT. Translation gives CASSLEVGTYTQYF.

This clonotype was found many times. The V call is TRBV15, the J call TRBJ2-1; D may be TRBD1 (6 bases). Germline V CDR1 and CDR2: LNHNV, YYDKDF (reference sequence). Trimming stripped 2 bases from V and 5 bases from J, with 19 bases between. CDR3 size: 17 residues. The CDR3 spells CATSRTLGEGVDNEQFF. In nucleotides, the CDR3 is TGTGCCACCAGCAGAACCTTGGGTGAGGGGGTGGACAATGAGCAGTTCTTC.

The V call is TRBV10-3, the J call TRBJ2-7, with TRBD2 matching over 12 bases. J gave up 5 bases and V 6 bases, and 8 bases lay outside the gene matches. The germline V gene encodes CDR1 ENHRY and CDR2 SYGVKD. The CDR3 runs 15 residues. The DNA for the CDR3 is TGTGCCATCAGGGTGACTAGCGGGAGTTGGAACGAGCAGTACTTC. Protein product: CAIRVTSGSWNEQYF.

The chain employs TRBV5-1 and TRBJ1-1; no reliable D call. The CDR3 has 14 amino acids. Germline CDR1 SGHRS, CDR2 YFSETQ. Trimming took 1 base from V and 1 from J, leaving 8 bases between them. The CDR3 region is CASSLRRRNTEAFF. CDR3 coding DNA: TGCGCCAGCAGCTTGAGACGGAGGAACACTGAAGCTTTCTTT.

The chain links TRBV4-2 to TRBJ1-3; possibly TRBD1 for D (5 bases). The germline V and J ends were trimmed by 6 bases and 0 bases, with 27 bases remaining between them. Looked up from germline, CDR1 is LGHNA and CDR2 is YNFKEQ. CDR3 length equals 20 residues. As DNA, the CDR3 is TGTGCCAGCAGACAAACCGGGGACGGGGTCCGTGTCGGCTCTGGAAACACCATATATTTT. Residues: CASRQTGDGVRVGSGNTIYF.

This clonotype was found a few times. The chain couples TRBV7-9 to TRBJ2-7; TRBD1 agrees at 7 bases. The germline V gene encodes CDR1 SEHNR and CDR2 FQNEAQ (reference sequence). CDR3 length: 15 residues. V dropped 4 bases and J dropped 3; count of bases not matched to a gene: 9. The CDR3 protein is CASSSRQGLGYEQYF. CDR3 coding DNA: TGTGCCAGCAGCTCCAGACAGGGTCTCGGCTACGAGCAGTACTTC.

CDR3 region: CASSRTGGRHEQYF. CDR3 coding DNA: TGTGCCAGCAGCCGGACAGGGGGCAGACACGAGCAGTACTTC. The chain employs TRBV3-1 and TRBJ2-7, with 11 bases lining up with TRBD1. This CDR3 comprises 14 residues. With V trimmed by 4 bases and J by 5 bases, 4 bases remained unmatched. The germline V gene has CDR1 LGHDT and CDR2 YNNKEL (reference sequence).

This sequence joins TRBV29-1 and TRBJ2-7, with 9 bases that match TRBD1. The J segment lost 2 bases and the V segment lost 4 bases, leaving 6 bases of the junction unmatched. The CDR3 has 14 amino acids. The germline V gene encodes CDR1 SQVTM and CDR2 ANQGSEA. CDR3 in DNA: TGCAGCGTTGTGGACAGGGGTAGGACCTACGAGCAGTACTTC. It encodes CSVVDRGRTYEQYF.

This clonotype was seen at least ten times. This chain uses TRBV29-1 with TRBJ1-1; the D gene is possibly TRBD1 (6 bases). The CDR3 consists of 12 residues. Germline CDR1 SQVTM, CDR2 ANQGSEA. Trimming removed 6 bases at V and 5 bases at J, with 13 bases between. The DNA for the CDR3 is TGCAGCGTCGCACACAGGGATACTGAAGCTTTCTTT. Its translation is CSVAHRDTEAFF.

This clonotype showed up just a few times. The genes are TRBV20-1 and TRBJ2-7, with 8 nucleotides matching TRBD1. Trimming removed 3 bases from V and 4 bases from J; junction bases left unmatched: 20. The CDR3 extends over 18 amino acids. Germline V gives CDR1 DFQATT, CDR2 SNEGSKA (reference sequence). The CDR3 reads CSASKVEGQAGISYEQYF. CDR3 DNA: TGCAGTGCTAGTAAGGTCGAGGGACAGGCCGGAATATCATACGAGCAGTACTTC.

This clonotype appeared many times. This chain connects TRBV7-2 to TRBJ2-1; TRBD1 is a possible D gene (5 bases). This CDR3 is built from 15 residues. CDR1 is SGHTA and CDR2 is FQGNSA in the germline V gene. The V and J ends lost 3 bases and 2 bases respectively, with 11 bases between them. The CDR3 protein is CASSFTTGTYNEQFF. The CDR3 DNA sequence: TGTGCCAGCAGCTTTACCACAGGCACCTACAATGAGCAGTTCTTC.

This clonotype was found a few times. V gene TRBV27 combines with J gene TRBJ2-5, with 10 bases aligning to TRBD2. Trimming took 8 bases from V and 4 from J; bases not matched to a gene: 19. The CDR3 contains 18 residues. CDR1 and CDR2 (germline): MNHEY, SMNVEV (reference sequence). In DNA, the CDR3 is TGTGCCAGCTCCCTCGGGGGGCTAGCGGGAGTAGAGGGAGAGACCCAGTACTTC. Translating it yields CASSLGGLAGVEGETQYF.

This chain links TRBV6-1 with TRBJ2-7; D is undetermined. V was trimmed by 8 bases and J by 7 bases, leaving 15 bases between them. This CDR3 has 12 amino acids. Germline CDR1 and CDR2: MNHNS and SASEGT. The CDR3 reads CASDKGLWEQYF. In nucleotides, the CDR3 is TGTGCCAGCGACAAGGGTCTATGGGAGCAGTACTTC.

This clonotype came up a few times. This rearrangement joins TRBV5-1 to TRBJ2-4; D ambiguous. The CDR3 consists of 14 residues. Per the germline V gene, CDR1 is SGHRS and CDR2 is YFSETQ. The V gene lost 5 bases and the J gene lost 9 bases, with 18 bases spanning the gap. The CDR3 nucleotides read TGCGCCAGCAGAAGGGATGACGGGTCGGCCATTCAGTACTTC. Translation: CASRRDDGSAIQYF.

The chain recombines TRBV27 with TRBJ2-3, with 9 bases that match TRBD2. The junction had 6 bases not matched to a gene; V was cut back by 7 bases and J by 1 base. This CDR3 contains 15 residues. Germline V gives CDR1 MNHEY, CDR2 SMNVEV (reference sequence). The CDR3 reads CASNAGGSRTDTQYF. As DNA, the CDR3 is TGTGCCAGCAATGCGGGAGGGTCCCGCACAGATACGCAGTATTTT.